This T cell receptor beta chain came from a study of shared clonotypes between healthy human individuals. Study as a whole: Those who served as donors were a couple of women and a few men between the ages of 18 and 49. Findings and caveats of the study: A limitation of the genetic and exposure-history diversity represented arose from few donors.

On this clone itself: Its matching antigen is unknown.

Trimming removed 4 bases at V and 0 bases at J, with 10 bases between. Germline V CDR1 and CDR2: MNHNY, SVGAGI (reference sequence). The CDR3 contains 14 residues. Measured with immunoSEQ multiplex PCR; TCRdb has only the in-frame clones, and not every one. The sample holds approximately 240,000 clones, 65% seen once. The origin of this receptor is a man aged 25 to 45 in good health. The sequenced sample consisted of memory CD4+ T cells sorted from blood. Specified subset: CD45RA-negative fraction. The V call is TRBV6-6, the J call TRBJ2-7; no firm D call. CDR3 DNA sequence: TGTGCCAGCAGTTCCCCTGCGGACTCCTACGAGCAGTACTTC. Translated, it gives CASSSPADSYEQYF.